These 30 T cell receptor beta chains were sequenced from one sample in a study of blood T cell repertoires in COVID-19. Only in-frame clones appear in the TCRdb table, and some are missing; sequencing was by immunoSEQ multiplex PCR. The sample includes some 270,000 clones, roughly 86% of them seen just once. The source material was PBMCs or T cells enriched from blood (not recorded which). These receptors were obtained from an older woman who had recovered from COVID-19.

This clone was counted once. The rearrangement uses TRBV6-1 and TRBJ1-5; D is perhaps TRBD1 (5 bases). Germline V gene data show CDR1 as MNHNS and CDR2 as SASEGT. The CDR3 consists of 15 residues. V was clipped by 2 bases and J by 5 bases, with 13 bases between them. The CDR3 region has the DNA TGTGCCAGCAGTGAAATGTCAGGGACTGATCAGCCCCAGCATTTT. This codes for CASSEMSGTDQPQHF.

This clone was seen more than once but under ten times. The chain links TRBV9 to TRBJ2-7, with D possibly matching TRBD2 (5 bases). V was trimmed by 0 bases and J by 7 bases, leaving 11 bases between them. The CDR3 is made up of 13 amino acids. Germline loops: CDR1 SGDLS, CDR2 YYNGEE. CDR3 residues: CASSVDLWEEQYF. CDR3 sequence (DNA): TGTGCCAGCAGCGTAGACCTCTGGGAGGAGCAGTACTTC.

The gene calls are TRBV27 and TRBJ2-5; 8 nucleotides agree with TRBD1. CDR1 is MNHEY, CDR2 SMNVEV, per germline (reference sequence). Trimming removed 6 bases from V and 5 bases from J; junction bases left unmatched: 14. The CDR3 totals 16 residues. DNA of the CDR3: TGTGCCAGCAGGGAAAGGACAGGGAGTCTAGGGGAGACCCAGTACTTC. Amino acid sequence: CASRERTGSLGETQYF.

The rearrangement links TRBV18 to TRBJ1-2; 7 bases match TRBD1. V shed 0 bases and J 1 base; nucleotides not matched to a gene: 5. This CDR3 is 16 amino acids long. Per the germline V gene, CDR1 is KGHSH and CDR2 is LQKENI. The CDR3 sequence is CASSPPQGENNYGYTF. The CDR3 nucleotides read TGTGCCAGCTCACCACCGCAGGGGGAGAATAACTATGGCTACACCTTC.

This chain uses TRBV2 with TRBJ1-1; 9 positions match TRBD1. V gave up 8 bases and J gave up 0 bases; unmatched junction bases: 4. The CDR3 has 14 amino acids. The germline CDR1 and CDR2 sequences are SNHLY and FYNNEI. Here the CDR3 reads CASVGDRVNTEAFF. The CDR3 DNA reads as TGTGCCAGCGTGGGGGACAGGGTGAACACTGAAGCTTTCTTT. Using reference TRBV2 and TRBJ1-1 for the parts outside the CDR3, the full variable domain is EPEVTQTPSHQVTQMGQEVILRCVPISNHLYFYWYRQILGQKVEFLVSFYNNEISEKSEIFDDQFSVERPDGSNFTLKIRSTKLEDSAMYFCASVGDRVNTEAFFGQGTRLTVV.

This clone occurred once. V gene TRBV28 combines with J gene TRBJ1-2; TRBD1 is a possible D gene (6 bases). The CDR3 totals 14 residues. CDR1 and CDR2 (germline): MDHEN, SYDVKM. Trimming removed 8 bases at V and 1 base at J, with 14 bases between. CDR3 DNA sequence: TGTGCCAGCGCAATTACAGGGCTTAACTATGGCTACACCTTC. Translating gives CASAITGLNYGYTF.

The chain couples TRBV4-1 to TRBJ1-4; D is undetermined. Trimming took off 3 bases at V and 2 bases at J, with 10 bases between the two ends. The CDR3 is 15 amino acids. Germline V gene lookup returns CDR1 MGHRA and CDR2 YSYEKL. The CDR3 is CASSQKDFTNEKLFF. The CDR3 region has the DNA TGCGCCAGCAGCCAGAAAGACTTTACTAATGAAAAACTGTTTTTT.

The chain links TRBV6-5 to TRBJ1-1; unclear D gene. Germline-derived CDR1 and CDR2 are MNHEY and SVGAGI. The CDR3 spans 16 residues. V was pared by 0 bases and J by 0 bases, with 11 bases between. CDR3 nucleotides: TGTGCCAGCAGTTACTCGTGGGCCAGATTGAACACTGAAGCTTTCTTT. The encoded protein is CASSYSWARLNTEAFF.

The chain is built from TRBV5-1 and TRBJ2-7; 9 positions agree with TRBD1. The germline V gene has CDR1 SGHRS and CDR2 YFSETQ. With 2 bases clipped from V and 4 bases from J, the junction kept 10 bases outside the gene matches. The CDR3 loop spans 16 amino acids. The CDR3 coding sequence is TGCGCCAGCAGCTTCGACCCACCGGGACAGGGATACGAGCAGTACTTC. This sequence encodes CASSFDPPGQGYEQYF.

Worth noting for this clone: The same CDR3 also results from other DNA sequences found in this sample. The V and J genes are TRBV7-6 and TRBJ2-7; D is possibly TRBD2 (6 bases). Germline values: CDR1 SGHVS, CDR2 FNYEAQ. V was clipped by 3 bases and J by 7 bases, with 7 bases between them. The CDR3 sequence is 11 residues long. CDR3 bases: TGTGCCAGCAGCTTTGGGGGGGAGCAGTACTTC. Protein product: CASSFGGEQYF.

The chain joins TRBV27 to TRBJ2-2; 15 bases agree with TRBD2. Germline CDR1 is MNHEY and CDR2 is SMNVEV (reference sequence). V trimming: 3 bases; J trimming: 6 bases; junction bases outside the gene matches: 8. This CDR3 comprises 18 residues. Here the CDR3 reads CASSFWTSGRGSAGELFF. The CDR3 nucleotides read TGTGCCAGCAGTTTTTGGACTAGCGGGAGGGGGAGCGCCGGGGAGCTGTTTTTT.

This chain connects TRBV5-6 to TRBJ1-1; 8 bases agree with TRBD1. V lost 0 bases to trimming and J lost 8 bases; unmatched junction nucleotides: 6. The CDR3 totals 14 residues. Germline V gene data show CDR1 as SGHDT and CDR2 as YYEEEE. Here the CDR3 DNA reads TGTGCCAGCAGCTTGGGACAGGGGTTTGGAGAAGCTTTCTTT. Protein: CASSLGQGFGEAFF.

The V call is TRBV11-1, the J call TRBJ1-6; D is undetermined. The CDR3 is 15 amino acids. Germline V CDR1 and CDR2: SGHAT, FQDESV (reference sequence). V lost 1 base to trimming and J lost 7 bases, with 11 bases between them. The CDR3 DNA reads TGTGCCAGCAGCTTAGAGTACAGCACGAATTCACCCCTCCACTTT. As protein: CASSLEYSTNSPLHF.

This clone was counted once. CDR3 sequence: CASSLYRGDEKLFF. DNA for the CDR3: TGTGCCAGCAGTTTATACAGGGGAGATGAAAAACTGTTTTTT. This sequence joins TRBV27 and TRBJ1-4; 7 bases align to TRBD1. Germline V gene lookup returns CDR1 MNHEY and CDR2 SMNVEV (reference sequence). The CDR3 loop spans 14 amino acids. J lost 6 bases, V lost 1 base, and 2 bases had no gene match.

This chain joins TRBV9 and TRBJ2-3, with TRBD2 identical over 8 bases. Germline CDR1 reads SGDLS; CDR2 reads YYNGEE. Trimming removed 3 bases from V and 0 bases from J; junction bases left unmatched: 6. This CDR3 region has 16 residues. The CDR3 DNA reads as TGTGCCAGCAGCGCTAGACTAGCGACTAGCACAGATACGCAGTATTTT. It specifies CASSARLATSTDTQYF.

The J gene is TRBJ2-2, the V gene TRBV7-9; TRBD1 agrees at 7 bases. With 6 bases clipped from V and 6 bases from J, the junction kept 4 bases outside the gene matches. This CDR3 is built from 13 residues. Germline loops: CDR1 SEHNR, CDR2 FQNEAQ (reference sequence). The CDR3 sequence is CASRQGLAGELFF. The DNA of the CDR3 is TGTGCCAGCAGACAGGGGCTGGCCGGGGAGCTGTTTTTT.

This rearrangement joins TRBV9 to TRBJ2-1; the match to TRBD1 covers 7 bases. The V gene's germline CDR1 is SGDLS and CDR2 YYNGEE. The V and J ends lost 5 bases and 11 bases, in that order; junction bases with no gene match: 13. This CDR3 contains 14 residues. CDR3 sequence reads: CASSPTGDRSQQFF. CDR3 DNA sequence: TGTGCCAGCAGTCCCACAGGGGATCGGAGTCAGCAGTTCTTC. The whole variable domain, remainder taken from reference TRBV9 and TRBJ2-1, is DSGVTQTPKHLITATGQRVTLRCSPRSGDLSVYWYQQSLDQGLQFLIQYYNGEERAKGNILERFSAQQFPDLHSELNLSSLELGDSALYFCASSPTGDRSQQFFGPGTRLTVL.

The rearrangement uses TRBV11-2 and TRBJ2-7; TRBD1 matches 8 bases. CDR3 length: 15 amino acids. The trim removed 4 bases at V and 5 bases at J, leaving 10 bases unmatched. CDR1 and CDR2 from the germline V gene are SGHAT and FQNNGV. This CDR3 reads CASSWGRTGSDEQYF. In nucleotides, the CDR3 is TGTGCCAGCAGCTGGGGTCGGACAGGGAGCGACGAGCAGTACTTC.

This chain joins TRBV27 and TRBJ2-7; 8 bases line up with TRBD1. Germline V gene data show CDR1 as MNHEY and CDR2 as SMNVEV (reference sequence). The CDR3 loop spans 15 amino acids. With 4 bases clipped from V and 3 bases from J, the junction kept 8 bases outside the gene matches. The CDR3 DNA follows: TGTGCCAGCAGTTCGTCCCGGGACAGGAACTACGAGCAGTACTTC. This encodes CASSSSRDRNYEQYF.

CDR3 protein: CASSYSQGVYEQYF. The CDR3 DNA reads as TGTGCCAGCAGTTACTCCCAGGGGGTGTACGAGCAGTACTTC. This chain joins TRBV6-6 and TRBJ2-7; TRBD1 matches 7 bases. Germline V gives CDR1 MNHNY, CDR2 SVGAGI (reference sequence). The CDR3 contains 14 residues. J was trimmed by 4 bases and V by 0 bases; bases with no gene match: 3.

V and J are TRBV24-1 and TRBJ2-6; D perhaps matches TRBD1 (5 bases). Germline V gene data show CDR1 as KGHDR and CDR2 as SFDVKD. The CDR3 has 17 amino acids. The V end was cut by 4 bases, the J end by 1 base, with 13 bases between. The CDR3 DNA reads TGTGCCACCAGTGACCAGAGACAGTTGTCTGGGGCCAACGTCCTGACTTTC. Protein product: CATSDQRQLSGANVLTF.

The chain combines TRBV9 with TRBJ2-1, with 10 bases fitting TRBD2. V lost 2 bases to trimming and J lost 2 bases; unmatched junction nucleotides: 4. Germline V gene sequence: CDR1 SGDLS, CDR2 YYNGEE. The CDR3 extends over 16 amino acids. The CDR3 sequence is CASSVLAGGTYNEQFF. CDR3 coding DNA: TGTGCCAGCAGCGTCTTAGCGGGAGGAACCTACAATGAGCAGTTCTTC.

This sequence joins TRBV12-3 or TRBV12-4 and TRBJ1-2; 7 bases align to TRBD1. This CDR3 is 13 amino acids long. Trimming took 6 bases from V and 7 from J; bases not matched to a gene: 8. For the CDR3, the DNA is TGTGCCAGCAGCCTTGACAGGGTGTTTGGCTACACCTTC. Amino acids: CASSLDRVFGYTF.

This clone was seen only once. The chain links TRBV29-1 to TRBJ2-1, with TRBD2 matching 10 bases. The CDR3 contains 14 residues. CDR1 and CDR2 from the germline V gene are SQVTM and ANQGSEA. Losses at the gene ends were 8 bases for V and 6 bases for J; bases not matched to a gene: 10. CDR3: CSPNLAGAPNEQFF. The CDR3 DNA reads TGCAGCCCAAACCTAGCGGGAGCCCCCAATGAGCAGTTCTTC.

J is TRBJ2-3 and V is TRBV10-3, with TRBD1 matching over 8 bases. The trim removed 9 bases at V and 0 bases at J, leaving 8 bases unmatched. CDR1 and CDR2 (germline): ENHRY, SYGVKD. This CDR3 spans 15 amino acids. CDR3 sequence reads: CAIRDRRTSTDTQYF. The CDR3 nucleotides are TGTGCCATACGGGACAGGCGTACTAGCACAGATACGCAGTATTTT.

V is TRBV12-3 or TRBV12-4 and J is TRBJ1-1; D is possibly TRBD1 (5 bases). The CDR3 loop spans 12 amino acids. Trimming pared 1 base from V and 11 bases from J, leaving 11 bases between. The chain's CDR3 is CASSLGGGSAFF. CDR3 sequence (DNA): TGTGCCAGCAGTTTAGGGGGGGGTTCGGCTTTCTTT.

The chain is built from TRBV3-1 (or the pseudogene TRBV3-2) and TRBJ1-3; D remains ambiguous. The CDR3 is made up of 15 amino acids. CDR1 and CDR2 from the germline V gene are LGHDT and YNNKEL (reference sequence). The V and J ends lost 0 bases and 0 bases respectively, with 6 bases between them. The DNA of the CDR3 is TGTGCCAGCAGCCAAGATAGTCGCTCTGGAAACACCATATATTTT. It codes for CASSQDSRSGNTIYF.

V gene TRBV6-1 combines with J gene TRBJ2-1; D is uncertain. CDR1 is MNHNS and CDR2 is SASEGT in the germline V gene. The CDR3 is 16 amino acids. V gave up 1 base and J gave up 2 bases, with 12 bases separating them. CDR3 sequence (DNA): TGTGCCAGCAGTGAAGAGTACCGAGCCCCCTACAATGAGCAGTTCTTC. This sequence encodes CASSEEYRAPYNEQFF.

CDR3 coding DNA: TGCAGTGCTAGTCCCTACAGCGGGAGGCTCAATCAGCCCCAGCATTTT. This encodes CSASPYSGRLNQPQHF. The chain is built from TRBV20-1 and TRBJ1-5; the D is unclear. Germline V gene data show CDR1 as DFQATT and CDR2 as SNEGSKA (reference sequence). The CDR3 extends over 16 amino acids. The ends were cut back, 3 bases at V and 3 bases at J, with 18 bases in the middle.

There are a few counts of this clone. This chain connects TRBV5-4 to TRBJ2-1; unclear D gene. Trimming stripped 1 base from V and 3 bases from J, with 11 bases between. The CDR3 covers 15 residues. The germline gives CDR1 SGHNT, CDR2 YYREEE (reference sequence). CDR3 sequence: CASSLSPIFYNEQFF. Here the CDR3 DNA reads TGTGCCAGCAGCTTGAGTCCTATTTTCTACAATGAGCAGTTCTTC.